This TCR beta chain came from a study of neoadjuvant anti-PD-1 for oral cavity cancer. Study context: Non-progressing patients received a fourth nivolumab dose near day 43, then surgery on days 50-56.

Blood libraries mostly used approximately 480 ng genomic DNA, six replicates each. Clones were sequenced by immunoSEQ multiplex PCR, and TCRdb holds only the in-frame ones, with some missing. The sample contains 75,000 or so clones, less than 85% of which appear only once. This clone has only one observation. Germline CDR1 SGDLS, CDR2 YYNGEE. The CDR3 sequence is 16 residues long. J was trimmed by 2 bases and V by 3 bases; bases with no gene match: 9. These newly diagnosed stage II-IVA oral cavity squamous cell carcinoma patients had no prior systemic or radiation treatment. The sequencing here drew on PBMCs, taken before nivolumab (anti-PD-1) treatment. The chain uses TRBV9 and TRBJ2-3, with 7 nucleotides matching TRBD2. This receptor was taken from a person between 40 and 85 years old with oral cavity squamous cell carcinoma. The CDR3 region has the DNA TGTGCCAGCAGCGCCCAGACTAGCCTCACCACAGATACGCAGTATTTT. Translated: CASSAQTSLTTDTQYF.